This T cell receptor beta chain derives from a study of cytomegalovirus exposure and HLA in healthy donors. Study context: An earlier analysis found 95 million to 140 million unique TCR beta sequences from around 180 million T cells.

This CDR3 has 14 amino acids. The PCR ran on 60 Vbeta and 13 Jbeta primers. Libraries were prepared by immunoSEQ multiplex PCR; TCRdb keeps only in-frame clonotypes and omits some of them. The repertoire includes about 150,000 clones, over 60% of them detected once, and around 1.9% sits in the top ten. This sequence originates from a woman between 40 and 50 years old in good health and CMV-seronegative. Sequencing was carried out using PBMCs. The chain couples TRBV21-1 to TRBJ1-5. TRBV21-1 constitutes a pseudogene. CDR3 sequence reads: CASSKDRGNQPQHF. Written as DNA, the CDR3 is TGTGCCAGCAGCAAAGATCGGGGGAATCAGCCCCAGCATTTT.